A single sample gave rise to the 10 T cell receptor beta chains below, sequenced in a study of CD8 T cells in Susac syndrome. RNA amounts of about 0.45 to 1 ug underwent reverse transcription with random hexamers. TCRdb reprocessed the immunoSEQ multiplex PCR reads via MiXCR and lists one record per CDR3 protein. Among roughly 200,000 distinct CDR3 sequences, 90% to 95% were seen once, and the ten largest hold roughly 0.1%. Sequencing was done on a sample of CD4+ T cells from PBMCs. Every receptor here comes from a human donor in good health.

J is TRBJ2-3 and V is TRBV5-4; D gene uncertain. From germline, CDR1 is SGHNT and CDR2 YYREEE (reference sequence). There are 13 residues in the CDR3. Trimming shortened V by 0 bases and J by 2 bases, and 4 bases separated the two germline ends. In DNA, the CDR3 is TGTGCCAGCAGCTTGGACCCCACAGATACGCAGTATTTT. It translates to CASSLDPTDTQYF.

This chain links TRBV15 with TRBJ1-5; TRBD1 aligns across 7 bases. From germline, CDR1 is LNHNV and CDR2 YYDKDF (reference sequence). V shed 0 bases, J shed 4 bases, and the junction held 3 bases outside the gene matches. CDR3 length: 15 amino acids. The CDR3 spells CATSRDGQVNQPQHF. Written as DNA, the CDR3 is TGTGCCACCAGCAGAGACGGACAGGTGAATCAGCCCCAGCATTTT.

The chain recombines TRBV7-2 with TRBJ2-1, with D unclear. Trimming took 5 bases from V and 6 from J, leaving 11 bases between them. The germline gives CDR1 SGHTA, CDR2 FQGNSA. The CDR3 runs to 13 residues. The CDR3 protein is CASSPPPRNEQFF. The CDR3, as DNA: TGTGCCAGCAGCCCCCCTCCCCGCAATGAGCAGTTCTTC.

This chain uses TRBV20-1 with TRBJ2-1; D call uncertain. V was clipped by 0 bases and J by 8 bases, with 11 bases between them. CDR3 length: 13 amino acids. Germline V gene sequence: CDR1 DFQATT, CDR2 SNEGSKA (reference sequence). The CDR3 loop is CSARDTVADEQFF. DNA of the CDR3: TGCAGTGCTAGAGATACGGTAGCCGATGAGCAGTTCTTC.

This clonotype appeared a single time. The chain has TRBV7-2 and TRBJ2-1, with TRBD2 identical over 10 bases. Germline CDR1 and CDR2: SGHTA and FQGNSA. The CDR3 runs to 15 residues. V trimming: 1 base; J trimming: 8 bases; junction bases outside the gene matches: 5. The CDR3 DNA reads TGTGCCAGCAGCTTAGTCTGGCTAGCGGGAGATGAGCAGTTCTTC. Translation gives CASSLVWLAGDEQFF.

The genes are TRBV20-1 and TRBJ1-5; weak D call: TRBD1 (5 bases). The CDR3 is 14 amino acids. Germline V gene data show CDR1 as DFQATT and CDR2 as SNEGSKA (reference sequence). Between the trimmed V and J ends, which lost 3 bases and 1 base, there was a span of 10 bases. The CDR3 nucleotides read TGCAGTGCTAGCCGAGGGGACAGCAATCAGCCCCAGCATTTT. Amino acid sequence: CSASRGDSNQPQHF.

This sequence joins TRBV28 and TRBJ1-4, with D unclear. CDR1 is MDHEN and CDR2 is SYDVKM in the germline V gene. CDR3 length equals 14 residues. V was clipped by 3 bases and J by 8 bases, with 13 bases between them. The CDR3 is CASSLPRVGEKLFF. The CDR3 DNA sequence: TGTGCCAGCAGTTTGCCAAGGGTAGGGGAAAAACTGTTTTTT.

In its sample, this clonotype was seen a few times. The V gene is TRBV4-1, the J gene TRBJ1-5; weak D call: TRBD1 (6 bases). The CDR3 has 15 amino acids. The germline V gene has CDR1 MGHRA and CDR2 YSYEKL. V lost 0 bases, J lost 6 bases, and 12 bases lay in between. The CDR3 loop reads CASSQDRGAGQPQHF. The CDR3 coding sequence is TGCGCCAGCAGCCAAGATCGGGGGGCTGGTCAGCCCCAGCATTTT.

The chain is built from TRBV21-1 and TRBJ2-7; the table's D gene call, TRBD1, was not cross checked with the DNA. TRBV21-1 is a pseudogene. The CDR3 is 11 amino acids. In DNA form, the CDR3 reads TGTGCCGGGGGGGAGACCTACGAGCAGTACTTC. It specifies CAGGETYEQYF.

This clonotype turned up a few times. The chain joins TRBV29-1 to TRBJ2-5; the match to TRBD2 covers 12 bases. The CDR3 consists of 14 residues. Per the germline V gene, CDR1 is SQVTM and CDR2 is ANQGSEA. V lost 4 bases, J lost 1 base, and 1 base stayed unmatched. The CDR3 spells CSVGTSGAQETQYF. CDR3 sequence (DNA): TGCAGCGTTGGGACTAGCGGGGCCCAAGAGACCCAGTACTTC.